A single sample gave rise to the 29 T cell receptor beta chains below, sequenced in a study of blood T cell repertoires in COVID-19. Clones were read by immunoSEQ multiplex PCR, and TCRdb kept only the in-frame ones, dropping some. The sample records some 200,000 clones, 89% being singletons. The sample consisted of PBMCs or T cells enriched from blood (not recorded which). These receptors all come from a woman under 30 who had recovered from COVID-19.

This chain connects TRBV27 to TRBJ1-4, with D tentatively TRBD1 (5 bases). V dropped 2 bases and J dropped 8 bases, with 12 bases sitting between them. CDR1 and CDR2 from the germline V gene are MNHEY and SMNVEV (reference sequence). The CDR3 has 14 residues. This chain's CDR3 is CASSLGGFGEKLFF. In DNA form, the CDR3 reads TGTGCCAGCAGTTTAGGGGGGTTTGGAGAAAAACTGTTTTTT.

The chain combines TRBV11-1 with TRBJ2-5; a possible D gene is TRBD2 (5 bases). CDR1 is SGHAT and CDR2 is FQDESV in the germline V gene (reference sequence). V gave up 7 bases and J gave up 2 bases, with 14 bases separating them. The CDR3 length is 14 residues. CDR3 region: CASTDPDLQETQYF. The DNA for the CDR3 is TGTGCCAGCACCGACCCGGACTTACAAGAGACCCAGTACTTC.

The chain has TRBV14 and TRBJ2-5; 9 nucleotides align to TRBD2. The CDR3 has 15 residues. After removal of 4 bases from V and 2 bases from J, the junction contained 5 bases not matched to a gene. From germline, CDR1 is SGHDN and CDR2 FVKESK. CDR3 loop: CASSRLAGPQETQYF. The CDR3 DNA follows: TGTGCCAGCAGCCGCCTAGCGGGACCACAAGAGACCCAGTACTTC.

The J gene is TRBJ2-7, the V gene TRBV30; 9 nucleotides match TRBD1. The germline V gene has CDR1 GTSNPN and CDR2 SVGIG (reference sequence). The CDR3 spans 15 residues. V gave up 3 bases and J gave up 6 bases; unmatched junction bases: 12. The CDR3 DNA is TGTGCCTGGAGCGTTCGGGGACAGGGAGTACCCGAGCAGTACTTC. Translating it yields CAWSVRGQGVPEQYF.

The genes are TRBV27 and TRBJ2-7; the D gene is possibly TRBD1 (5 bases). The CDR3 has 12 residues. With 6 bases removed from V and 1 base from J, the gap between germline ends came to 7 bases. Per the germline V gene, CDR1 is MNHEY and CDR2 is SMNVEV (reference sequence). CDR3 bases: TGTGCCAGCAGGACAGCATCCTACGAGCAGTACTTC. Translating gives CASRTASYEQYF.

This chain connects TRBV5-1 to TRBJ2-2; 7 bases align to TRBD1. The length of the CDR3 is 17 residues. The V gene end was trimmed by 7 bases and the J gene end by 5 bases; junction bases not matched to a gene: 17. Germline V gene lookup returns CDR1 SGHRS and CDR2 YFSETQ. The DNA for the CDR3 is TGCGCCAGCGCTACCTTTTCACCGGGACAGACAACCGGGGAGCTGTTTTTT. As protein: CASATFSPGQTTGELFF.

Worth noting for this clone: Other DNA sequences in the sample encode the same CDR3. The CDR3 DNA sequence: TGTGCCAGCAGCTCCACTAGCGGGAGTTCCTACGAGCAGTACTTC. Protein product: CASSSTSGSSYEQYF. The chain uses TRBV7-9 and TRBJ2-7; 11 bases align to TRBD2. CDR3 size: 15 residues. CDR1 and CDR2 from the germline V gene are SEHNR and FQNEAQ (reference sequence). The V and J ends lost 4 bases and 1 base, in that order; junction bases with no gene match: 3.

The gene calls are TRBV6-1 and TRBJ2-1; 8 positions match TRBD2. This CDR3 contains 15 residues. Germline lookup yields CDR1 MNHNS and CDR2 SASEGT. Trimming took 2 bases from V and 3 from J; bases not matched to a gene: 3. CDR3 nucleotides: TGTGCCAGCAGTGAAAGCGGGAGTTACTACAATGAGCAGTTCTTC. It codes for CASSESGSYYNEQFF.

The V and J genes are TRBV5-1 and TRBJ2-5; 9 bases match TRBD1. The CDR3 covers 18 residues. Losses at the gene ends were 8 bases for V and 4 bases for J; bases not matched to a gene: 21. Looked up from germline, CDR1 is SGHRS and CDR2 is YFSETQ. The CDR3 sequence: CASWSRTGERKNVETQYF. The DNA of the CDR3 is TGCGCCAGTTGGTCCCGGACAGGGGAGAGAAAAAACGTAGAGACCCAGTACTTC.

The chain employs TRBV9 and TRBJ1-5; the D gene is possibly TRBD1 (5 bases). Per germline, CDR1 SGDLS and CDR2 YYNGEE. V was shortened by 5 bases and J by 0 bases, with 15 bases between the two germline ends. CDR3 length equals 16 residues. For the CDR3, the DNA is TGTGCCAGCAGTCTGGGGCGGGGGAATAGCAATCAGCCCCAGCATTTT. Encoded protein: CASSLGRGNSNQPQHF. Full variable domain (outside the CDR3, taken from reference TRBV9 and TRBJ1-5): DSGVTQTPKHLITATGQRVTLRCSPRSGDLSVYWYQQSLDQGLQFLIQYYNGEERAKGNILERFSAQQFPDLHSELNLSSLELGDSALYFCASSLGRGNSNQPQHFGDGTRLSIL.

The genes are TRBV18 and TRBJ2-5; TRBD2 matches 12 bases. The CDR3 totals 22 residues. Per germline, CDR1 KGHSH and CDR2 LQKENI. V lost 3 bases and J lost 4; bases outside the gene matches: 24. DNA of the CDR3: TGTGCCAGCTCACCCCTAATTTATCATCTAGCGGGAGGGCCTGCGGGCGGAGAGACCCAGTACTTC. It is translated as CASSPLIYHLAGGPAGGETQYF.

The V call is TRBV4-1, the J call TRBJ1-4, with a possible D match to TRBD1 (5 bases). Germline-derived CDR1 and CDR2 are MGHRA and YSYEKL. This CDR3 spans 17 amino acids. V lost 2 bases, J lost 14 bases, and 27 bases lay in between. CDR3 region: CASSQLPTTDPTRKLFF. The CDR3 nucleotides are TGCGCCAGCAGCCAACTTCCTACGACAGACCCTACGCGTAAGCTGTTTTTT.

As DNA, the CDR3 is TGCGCCAGCAGCCAGGGCACTAGCCATCCCAATGAGCAGTTCTTC. Translated, it gives CASSQGTSHPNEQFF. The chain uses TRBV5-1 and TRBJ2-1; D is perhaps TRBD2 (6 bases). The CDR3 extends over 15 amino acids. Germline lookup yields CDR1 SGHRS and CDR2 YFSETQ. V was shortened by 4 bases and J by 6 bases, with 17 bases between the two germline ends.

The chain recombines TRBV24-1 with TRBJ2-1, with a tentative D call TRBD2 (6 bases). V was trimmed by 5 bases and J by 4 bases, leaving 11 bases between them. This CDR3 is 14 amino acids long. Germline lookup yields CDR1 KGHDR and CDR2 SFDVKD. Here the CDR3 DNA reads TGTGCCACCAGTGCGGAGGGGTGGTACAATGAGCAGTTCTTC. Translating gives CATSAEGWYNEQFF.

The chain uses TRBV7-9 and TRBJ1-1; D gene ambiguous. Trimming removed 3 bases from V and 8 bases from J, with 19 bases in between. Germline lookup yields CDR1 SEHNR and CDR2 FQNEAQ (reference sequence). The CDR3 contains 15 residues. This CDR3 is CASSLNPRVPWEAFF. CDR3 coding DNA: TGTGCCAGCAGCTTGAATCCCCGGGTCCCTTGGGAAGCTTTCTTT.

The CDR3 reads CASSLFGGGPYEQYF. CDR3 DNA sequence: TGTGCCAGCAGTTTATTTGGGGGGGGGCCCTACGAGCAGTACTTC. The genes are TRBV27 and TRBJ2-7; D perhaps matches TRBD2 (7 bases). This CDR3 has 15 amino acids. CDR1 is MNHEY, CDR2 SMNVEV, per germline (reference sequence). The V end was cut by 1 base, the J end by 2 bases, with 12 bases between.

This rearrangement joins TRBV4-2 to TRBJ1-1, with unresolved D. CDR1 and CDR2 (germline): LGHNA, YNFKEQ. This CDR3 has 14 amino acids. V shed 1 base and J shed 10 bases, with 16 bases lying between them. DNA for the CDR3: TGTGCCAGCAGCCAAGGCCTCGGAGGTAGCAGAGCTTTCTTT. Translated, it gives CASSQGLGGSRAFF.

The chain joins TRBV9 to TRBJ2-2; maybe TRBD2 (5 bases). V was trimmed by 4 bases and J by 6 bases, leaving 16 bases between them. Germline V gene data show CDR1 as SGDLS and CDR2 as YYNGEE. The length of the CDR3 is 15 residues. CDR3 sequence: CASSPQPTRPGELFF. The DNA for the CDR3 is TGTGCCAGCAGCCCCCAACCTACTAGGCCCGGGGAGCTGTTTTTT.

The V and J genes are TRBV6-5 and TRBJ1-5; maybe TRBD1 (5 bases). V gave up 10 bases and J gave up 4 bases, with 17 bases separating them. Germline CDR1 is MNHEY and CDR2 is SVGAGI. The CDR3 covers 14 residues. CDR3 protein: CANSKGDGNQPQHF. CDR3 coding DNA: TGTGCCAACTCCAAAGGGGATGGTAATCAGCCCCAGCATTTT.

The chain joins TRBV5-6 to TRBJ2-2, with a weak D call TRBD2 (6 bases). The ends were cut back, 2 bases at V and 5 bases at J, with 10 bases in the middle. The CDR3 runs to 14 residues. Germline lookup yields CDR1 SGHDT and CDR2 YYEEEE. The CDR3 nucleotides read TGTGCCAGCAGCTTTGCGGGATTAACCGGGGAGCTGTTTTTT. It translates to CASSFAGLTGELFF. Full variable domain (rest looked up from reference TRBV5-6 and TRBJ2-2): DAGVTQSPTHLIKTRGQQVTLRCSPKSGHDTVSWYQQALGQGPQFIFQYYEEEERQRGNFPDRFSGHQFPNYSSELNVNALLLGDSALYLCASSFAGLTGELFFGEGSRLTVL.

In DNA form, the CDR3 reads TGTGCCAGTAGAGGTCGGGGGGCCAGTGAAGCTTTCTTT. It yields the protein CASRGRGASEAFF. This chain links TRBV19 with TRBJ1-1, with D tentatively TRBD1 (6 bases). The germline V gene has CDR1 LNHDA and CDR2 SQIVND (reference sequence). V lost 6 bases, J lost 7 bases, and 15 bases lay in between. The CDR3 loop spans 13 amino acids.

This chain links TRBV6-7 with TRBJ2-2; D gene uncertain. TRBV6-7 is recorded as an ORF, its role being uncertain. V shed 0 bases and J shed 5 bases, with 13 bases lying between them. CDR3 length: 16 amino acids. CDR3 in amino acids: CASSYSPGQRTGELFF. The DNA of the CDR3 is TGTGCCAGCAGTTACTCCCCGGGTCAAAGAACCGGGGAGCTGTTTTTT.

The chain is built from TRBV4-3 and TRBJ2-7, with D uncertain. Germline V gene data show CDR1 as LGHNA and CDR2 as YSLEER. The CDR3 totals 13 residues. The V and J ends lost 1 base and 0 bases respectively, with 4 bases between them. Here the CDR3 reads CASSQVNSYEQYF. The CDR3 DNA reads TGCGCCAGCAGCCAAGTAAACTCCTACGAGCAGTACTTC.

The chain joins TRBV5-4 to TRBJ1-1; TRBD1 agrees at 9 bases. The CDR3 length is 16 residues. J was trimmed by 0 bases and V by 4 bases; bases with no gene match: 7. The germline V gene encodes CDR1 SGHNT and CDR2 YYREEE (reference sequence). The CDR3 sequence is CASSRTGVAMNTEAFF. CDR3 DNA sequence: TGTGCCAGCAGCCGGACAGGGGTGGCGATGAACACTGAAGCTTTCTTT. Variable domain in full (rest from reference TRBV5-4 and TRBJ1-1): ETGVTQSPTHLIKTRGQQVTLRCSSQSGHNTVSWYQQALGQGPQFIFQYYREEENGRGNFPPRFSGLQFPNYSSELNVNALELDDSALYLCASSRTGVAMNTEAFFGQGTRLTVV.

This clone was observed a single time. This sequence joins TRBV7-9 and TRBJ2-7, with D perhaps TRBD1 (5 bases). Germline V CDR1 and CDR2: SEHNR, FQNEAQ (reference sequence). V was trimmed by 3 bases and J by 6 bases, leaving 9 bases between them. CDR3 length equals 12 residues. The CDR3 DNA reads TGTGCCAGCAGCTTGTCAGGGTCCGAGCAGTACTTC. Translating it yields CASSLSGSEQYF.

The chain has TRBV7-3 and TRBJ1-5, with D possibly TRBD1 on 6 matching bases. Trimming cost V 1 base and J 1 base, with 20 bases left between them. Germline-derived CDR1 and CDR2 are SGHTA and FQGTGA. The CDR3 is 19 amino acids. The CDR3 loop is CASSLKGLRGLSSNQPQHF. The CDR3 region has the DNA TGTGCCAGCAGCTTAAAAGGGTTGCGGGGGCTTTCGAGCAATCAGCCCCAGCATTTT. Filled out from reference TRBV7-3 and TRBJ1-5, the complete variable domain reads GAGVSQTPSNKVTEKGKYVELRCDPISGHTALYWYRQSLGQGPEFLIYFQGTGAADDSGLPNDRFFAVRPEGSVSTLKIQRTERGDSAVYLCASSLKGLRGLSSNQPQHFGDGTRLSIL.

This clone appeared a single time. The chain employs TRBV7-8 and TRBJ2-7; D is uncertain. Germline-derived CDR1 and CDR2 are SGHVS and FQNEAQ. This CDR3 has 11 residues. V lost 5 bases and J lost 3, with 5 bases in between. CDR3 nucleotides: TGTGCCAGCAGCCCCCTCTACGAGCAGTACTTC. Residues: CASSPLYEQYF.

The V gene is TRBV20-1, the J gene TRBJ1-1, with D hard to call. V lost 5 bases and J 1 base, leaving 5 bases between the germline ends. The CDR3 length is 11 residues. Germline CDR1 and CDR2: DFQATT and SNEGSKA (reference sequence). In DNA, the CDR3 is TGCAGTGCTTTCCGGAACACTGAAGCTTTCTTT. Encoded protein: CSAFRNTEAFF.

This clone appeared a few times. The chain couples TRBV6-5 to TRBJ2-2, with TRBD2 matching 8 bases. With 7 bases clipped from V and 2 bases from J, the junction kept 3 bases outside the gene matches. The CDR3 runs 14 residues. Germline V lookup: CDR1 MNHEY, CDR2 SVGAGI. The CDR3 spells CASIAGTNTGELFF. CDR3 nucleotides: TGTGCCAGCATAGCGGGGACCAACACCGGGGAGCTGTTTTTT.